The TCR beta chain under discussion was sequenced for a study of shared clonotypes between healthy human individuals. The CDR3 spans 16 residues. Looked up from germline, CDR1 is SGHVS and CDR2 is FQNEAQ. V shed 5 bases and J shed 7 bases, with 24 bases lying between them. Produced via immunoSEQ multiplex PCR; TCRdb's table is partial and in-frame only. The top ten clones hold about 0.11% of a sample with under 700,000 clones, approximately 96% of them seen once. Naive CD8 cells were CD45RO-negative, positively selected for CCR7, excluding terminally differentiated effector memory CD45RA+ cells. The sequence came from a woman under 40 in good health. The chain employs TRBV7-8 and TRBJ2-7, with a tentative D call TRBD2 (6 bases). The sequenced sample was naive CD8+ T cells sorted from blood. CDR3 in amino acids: CASSPRTTPWEREQYF. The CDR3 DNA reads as TGTGCCAGCAGCCCCAGGACTACACCTTGGGAGCGAGAGCAGTACTTC.